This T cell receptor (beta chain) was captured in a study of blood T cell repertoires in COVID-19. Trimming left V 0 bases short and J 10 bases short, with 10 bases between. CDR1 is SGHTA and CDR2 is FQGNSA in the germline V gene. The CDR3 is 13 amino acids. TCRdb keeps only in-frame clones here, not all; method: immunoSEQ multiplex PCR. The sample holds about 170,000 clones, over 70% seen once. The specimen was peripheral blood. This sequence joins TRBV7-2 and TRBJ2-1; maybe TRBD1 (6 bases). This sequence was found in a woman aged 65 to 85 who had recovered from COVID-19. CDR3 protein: CASSLAGAGEQFF. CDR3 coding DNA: TGTGCCAGCAGCTTAGCGGGGGCGGGCGAGCAGTTCTTC.